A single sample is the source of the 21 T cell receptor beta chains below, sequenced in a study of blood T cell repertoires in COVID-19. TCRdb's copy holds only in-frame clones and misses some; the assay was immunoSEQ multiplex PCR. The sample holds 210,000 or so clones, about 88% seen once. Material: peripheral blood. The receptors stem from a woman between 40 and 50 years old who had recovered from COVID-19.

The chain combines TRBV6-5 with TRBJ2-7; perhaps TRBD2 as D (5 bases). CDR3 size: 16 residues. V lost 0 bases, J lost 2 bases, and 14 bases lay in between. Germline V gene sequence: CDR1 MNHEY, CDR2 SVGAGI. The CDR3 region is CASSYSSGAETYEQYF. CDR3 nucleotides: TGTGCCAGCAGTTACTCAAGCGGTGCAGAGACCTACGAGCAGTACTTC.

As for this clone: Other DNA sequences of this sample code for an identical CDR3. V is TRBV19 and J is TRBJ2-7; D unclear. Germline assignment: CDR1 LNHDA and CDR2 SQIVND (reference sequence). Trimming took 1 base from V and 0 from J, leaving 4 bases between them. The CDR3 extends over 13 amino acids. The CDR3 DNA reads TGTGCCAGTAGTATAGGGAGCTCCTACGAGCAGTACTTC. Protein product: CASSIGSSYEQYF.

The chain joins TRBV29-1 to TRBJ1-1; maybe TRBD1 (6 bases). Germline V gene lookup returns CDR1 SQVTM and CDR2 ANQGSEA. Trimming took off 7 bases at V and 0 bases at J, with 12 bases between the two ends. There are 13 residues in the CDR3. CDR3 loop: CSGTGTLNTEAFF. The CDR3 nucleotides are TGCAGCGGAACCGGGACACTGAACACTGAAGCTTTCTTT.

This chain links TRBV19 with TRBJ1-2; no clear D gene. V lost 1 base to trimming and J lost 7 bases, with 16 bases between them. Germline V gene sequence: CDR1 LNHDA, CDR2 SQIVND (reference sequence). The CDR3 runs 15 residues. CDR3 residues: CASSIALTVAGGYTF. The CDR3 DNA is TGTGCCAGTAGTATAGCCTTAACAGTTGCTGGTGGCTACACCTTC.

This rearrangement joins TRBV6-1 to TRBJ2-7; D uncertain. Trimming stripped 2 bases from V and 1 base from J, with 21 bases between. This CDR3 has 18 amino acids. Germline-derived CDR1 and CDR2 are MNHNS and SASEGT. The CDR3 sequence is CASSELTRPVGVSYEQYF. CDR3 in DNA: TGTGCCAGCAGTGAACTGACCAGGCCCGTTGGCGTATCCTACGAGCAGTACTTC.

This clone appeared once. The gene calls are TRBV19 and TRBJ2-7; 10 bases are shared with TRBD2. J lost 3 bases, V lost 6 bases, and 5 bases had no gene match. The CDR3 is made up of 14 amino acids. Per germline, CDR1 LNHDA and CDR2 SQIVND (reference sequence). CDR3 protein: CASRASGSFYEQYF. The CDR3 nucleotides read TGTGCCAGTAGGGCTAGCGGGAGCTTCTACGAGCAGTACTTC.

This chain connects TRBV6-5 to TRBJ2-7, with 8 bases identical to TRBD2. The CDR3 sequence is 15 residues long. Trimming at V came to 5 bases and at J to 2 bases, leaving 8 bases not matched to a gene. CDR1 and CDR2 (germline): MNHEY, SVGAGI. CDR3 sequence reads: CASSRGREAPYEQYF. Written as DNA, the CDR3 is TGTGCCAGCAGTCGGGGGCGGGAGGCCCCCTACGAGCAGTACTTC.

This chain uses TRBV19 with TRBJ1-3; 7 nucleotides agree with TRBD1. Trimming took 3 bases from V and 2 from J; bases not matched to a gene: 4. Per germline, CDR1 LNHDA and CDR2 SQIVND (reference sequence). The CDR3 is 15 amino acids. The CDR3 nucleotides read TGTGCCAGTAGTATCGACAGGGAGGCTGGAAACACCATATATTTT. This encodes CASSIDREAGNTIYF.

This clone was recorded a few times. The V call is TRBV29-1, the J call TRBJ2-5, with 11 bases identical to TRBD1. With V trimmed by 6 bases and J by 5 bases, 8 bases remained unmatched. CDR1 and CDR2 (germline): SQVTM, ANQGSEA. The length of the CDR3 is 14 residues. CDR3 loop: CSVVGQGASETQYF. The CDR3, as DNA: TGCAGCGTCGTAGGACAGGGGGCTTCGGAGACCCAGTACTTC.

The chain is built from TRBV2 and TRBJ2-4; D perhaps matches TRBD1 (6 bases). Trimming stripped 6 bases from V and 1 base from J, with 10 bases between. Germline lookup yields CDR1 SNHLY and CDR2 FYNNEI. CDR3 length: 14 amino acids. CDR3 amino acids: CASSGTGAKNIQYF. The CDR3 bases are TGTGCCAGCAGCGGTACAGGGGCCAAAAACATTCAGTACTTC.

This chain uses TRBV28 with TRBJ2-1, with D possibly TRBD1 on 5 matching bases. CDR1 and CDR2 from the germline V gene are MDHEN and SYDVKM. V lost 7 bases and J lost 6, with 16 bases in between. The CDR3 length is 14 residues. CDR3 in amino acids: CASMGTDKLNEQFF. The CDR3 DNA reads TGTGCCAGCATGGGTACGGACAAGCTCAATGAGCAGTTCTTC.

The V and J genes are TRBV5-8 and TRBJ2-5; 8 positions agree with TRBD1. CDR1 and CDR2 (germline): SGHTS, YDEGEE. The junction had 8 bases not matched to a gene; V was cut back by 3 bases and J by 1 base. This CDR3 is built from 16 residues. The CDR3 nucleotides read TGTGCCAGCAGCTCCTGGGGACAGGTTGCCCAAGAGACCCAGTACTTC. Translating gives CASSSWGQVAQETQYF.

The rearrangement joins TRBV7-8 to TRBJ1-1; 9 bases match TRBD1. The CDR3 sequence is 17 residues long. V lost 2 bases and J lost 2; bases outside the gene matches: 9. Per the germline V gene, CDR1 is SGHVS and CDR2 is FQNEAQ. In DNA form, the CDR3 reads TGTGCCAGCAGCTTAAACGCCGGGACAGGGTATAACACTGAAGCTTTCTTT. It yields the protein CASSLNAGTGYNTEAFF.

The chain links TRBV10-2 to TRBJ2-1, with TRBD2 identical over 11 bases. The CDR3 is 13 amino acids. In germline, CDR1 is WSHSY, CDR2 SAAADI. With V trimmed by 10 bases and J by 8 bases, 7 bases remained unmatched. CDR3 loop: CATTSGSYYEQFF. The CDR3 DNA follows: TGCGCCACCACTAGCGGGAGTTACTATGAGCAGTTCTTC.

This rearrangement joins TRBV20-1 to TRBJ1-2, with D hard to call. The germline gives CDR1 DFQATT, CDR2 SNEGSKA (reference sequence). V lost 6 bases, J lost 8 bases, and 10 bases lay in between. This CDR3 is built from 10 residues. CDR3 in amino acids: CSAPTGGYTF. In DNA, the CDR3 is TGCAGTGCGCCGACTGGCGGCTACACCTTC.

The CDR3 nucleotides read TGTGCCAGCAGCTTGGACAGCCAAGAGACCCAGTACTTC. This sequence encodes CASSLDSQETQYF. The rearrangement joins TRBV5-6 to TRBJ2-5; no firm D call. The CDR3 loop spans 13 amino acids. Germline CDR1 and CDR2: SGHDT and YYEEEE. Trimming removed 0 bases from V and 1 base from J, with 4 bases in between.

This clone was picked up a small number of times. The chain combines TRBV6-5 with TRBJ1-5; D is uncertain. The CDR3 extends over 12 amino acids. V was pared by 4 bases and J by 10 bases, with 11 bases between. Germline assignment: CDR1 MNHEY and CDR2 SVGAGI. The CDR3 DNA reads TGTGCCAGCAGTTTACCTCGAGGACCCCAGCATTTT. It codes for CASSLPRGPQHF.

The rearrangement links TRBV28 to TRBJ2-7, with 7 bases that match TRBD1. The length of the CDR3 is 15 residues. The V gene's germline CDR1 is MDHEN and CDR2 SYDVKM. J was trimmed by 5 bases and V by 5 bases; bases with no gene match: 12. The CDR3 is CASSPSQGVRDEQYF. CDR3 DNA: TGTGCCAGCAGTCCGTCCCAGGGGGTAAGGGACGAGCAGTACTTC.

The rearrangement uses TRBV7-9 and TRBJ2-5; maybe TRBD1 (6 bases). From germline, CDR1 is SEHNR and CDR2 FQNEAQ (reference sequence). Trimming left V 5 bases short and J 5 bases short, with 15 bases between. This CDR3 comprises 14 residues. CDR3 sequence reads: CASSPMKGEETQYF. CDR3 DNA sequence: TGTGCCAGCAGCCCGATGAAGGGGGAGGAGACCCAGTACTTC.

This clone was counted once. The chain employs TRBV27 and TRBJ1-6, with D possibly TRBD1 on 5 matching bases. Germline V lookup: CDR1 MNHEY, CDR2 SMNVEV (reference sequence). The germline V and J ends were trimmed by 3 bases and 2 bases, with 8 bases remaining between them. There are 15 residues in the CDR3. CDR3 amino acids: CASSFRQTYNSPLHF. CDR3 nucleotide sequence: TGTGCCAGCAGTTTTCGACAGACCTATAATTCACCCCTCCACTTT.

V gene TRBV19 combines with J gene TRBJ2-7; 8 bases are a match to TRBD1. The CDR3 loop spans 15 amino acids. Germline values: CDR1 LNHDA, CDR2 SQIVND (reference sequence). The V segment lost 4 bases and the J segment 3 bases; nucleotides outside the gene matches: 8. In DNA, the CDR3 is TGTGCCAGTAGTAGTATCGGGACAGGAGGCTACGAGCAGTACTTC. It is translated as CASSSIGTGGYEQYF. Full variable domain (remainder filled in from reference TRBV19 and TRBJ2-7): DGGITQSPKYLFRKEGQNVTLSCEQNLNHDAMYWYRQDPGQGLRLIYYSQIVNDFQKGDIAEGYSVSREKKESFPLTVTSAQKNPTAFYLCASSSIGTGGYEQYFGPGTRLTVT.